The 13 T cell receptor beta chains in this list originate from one sample, sequenced in a study of read filtering for tumor transcriptome and immune sequencing. This library used about 360 ng RNA and molecular barcoded adaptors spanning alpha/delta and beta/gamma chains. A single record per CDR3 protein comes from TCRdb applying MiXCR to the reads. The table lists around 29,000 distinct CDR3 sequences, approximately 15% of them singletons. Input material: a population of CD138-negative cells sorted from bone marrow. Receptors originate from a donor over 35 with multiple myeloma.

The rearrangement links TRBV5-3 to TRBJ1-3, with D unresolved. TRBV5-3 has ORF status, its function being uncertain. V was shortened by 1 base and J by 0 bases, with 8 bases between the two germline ends. The CDR3 runs 15 residues. CDR3 sequence: CARSLWLSSGNTIYF. For the CDR3, the DNA is TGTGCCAGAAGCTTGTGGCTGAGCTCTGGAAACACCATATATTTT.

This clonotype was detected many times. V gene TRBV7-2 combines with J gene TRBJ2-7, with D perhaps TRBD2 (5 bases). V lost 5 bases to trimming and J lost 8 bases, with 10 bases between them. Per the germline V gene, CDR1 is SGHTA and CDR2 is FQGNSA. The CDR3 has 11 residues. The CDR3 sequence: CASSPGRKQYF. The CDR3 DNA reads TGTGCCAGCAGCCCGGGAAGGAAGCAGTACTTC.

This clonotype was seen repeatedly, ten times or more. The V call is TRBV15, the J call TRBJ2-1; possibly TRBD2 for D (6 bases). This CDR3 region has 16 residues. Germline CDR1 LNHNV, CDR2 YYDKDF (reference sequence). V was clipped by 0 bases and J by 2 bases, with 11 bases between them. CDR3 amino acids: CATSRDLSGAYNEQFF. As DNA, the CDR3 is TGTGCCACCAGCAGAGACCTTAGCGGAGCCTACAATGAGCAGTTCTTC.

This CDR3 is CASSQAGGYTDTQYF. The CDR3 coding sequence is TGTGCCAGCAGCCAAGCGGGGGGGTACACAGATACGCAGTATTTT. The V call is TRBV4-2, the J call TRBJ2-3; 8 positions agree with TRBD2. V lost 1 base, J lost 2 bases, and 2 bases stayed unmatched. The CDR3 covers 15 residues. CDR1 is LGHNA and CDR2 is YNFKEQ in the germline V gene.

This clonotype was detected ten times or more. V and J are TRBV12-3 or TRBV12-4 and TRBJ2-5, with D hard to call. The V gene lost 6 bases and the J gene lost 2 bases, with 10 bases spanning the gap. The CDR3 has 13 residues. This CDR3 is CASRAAGQETQYF. Written as DNA, the CDR3 is TGTGCCAGCAGAGCCGCCGGGCAAGAGACCCAGTACTTC.

This clonotype was seen ten or more times. The V and J genes are TRBV30 and TRBJ2-2; 7 positions match TRBD1. Per the germline V gene, CDR1 is GTSNPN and CDR2 is SVGIG (reference sequence). This CDR3 contains 15 residues. Trimming at V came to 0 bases and at J to 5 bases, leaving 6 bases not matched to a gene. CDR3 bases: TGTGCCTGGAGTGTACAGGGGACCGTGACCGGGGAGCTGTTTTTT. Its translation: CAWSVQGTVTGELFF.

In its sample, this clonotype was seen many times. The chain joins TRBV18 to TRBJ2-3; D is unresolved. The V end lost 0 bases, the J end lost 1 base, and 8 bases lay between the germline ends. Germline V gene data show CDR1 as KGHSH and CDR2 as LQKENI. The CDR3 spans 15 residues. The CDR3 sequence is CASSPPAQGTDTQYF. The CDR3 bases are TGTGCCAGCTCACCACCGGCTCAAGGCACAGATACGCAGTATTTT.

For this clonotype: This is likely an artifact of a read error, given a far larger clone one base away. The V and J genes are TRBV5-8 and TRBJ2-1; 7 bases line up with TRBD2. The CDR3 runs 13 residues. Germline values: CDR1 SGHTS, CDR2 YDEGEE. This CDR3 reads CASSLGTSDEQFF. CDR3 sequence (DNA): TGCGCCAGCAGCTTGGGAACTAGCGATGAGCAGTTCTTC.

Many counts were recorded for this clonotype. The CDR3 DNA sequence: TGTGCCAGCAGCCCGGACAGGGGAGCGAACACTGAAGCTTTCTTT. Its protein product is CASSPDRGANTEAFF. The chain combines TRBV7-8 with TRBJ1-1; 9 nucleotides align to TRBD1. Germline V lookup: CDR1 SGHVS, CDR2 FQNEAQ. The V gene end was trimmed by 5 bases and the J gene end by 1 base; junction bases not matched to a gene: 5. The CDR3 loop spans 15 amino acids.

This sequence joins TRBV7-2 and TRBJ2-1; no clear D gene. The germline gives CDR1 SGHTA, CDR2 FQGNSA. V gave up 2 bases and J gave up 9 bases, with 17 bases separating them. This CDR3 is built from 15 residues. CDR3: CASSLTDSPYGEQFF. DNA of the CDR3: TGTGCCAGCAGCTTAACTGACTCCCCTTATGGTGAGCAGTTCTTC.

This chain joins TRBV10-1 and TRBJ2-7, with a tentative D call TRBD1 (6 bases). V lost 5 bases to trimming and J lost 2 bases, with 13 bases between them. CDR1 WNHNN and CDR2 SYGVQD come from the germline V gene (reference sequence). The CDR3 contains 14 residues. In nucleotides, the CDR3 is TGCGCCAGCAGTTGGAGAGGGGGTCCCTACGAGCAGTACTTC. Protein: CASSWRGGPYEQYF.

This clonotype showed up just once. The rearrangement joins TRBV6-5 to TRBJ2-6; D is ambiguous. The CDR3 length is 16 residues. V was cut by 2 bases and J by 0 bases, with 8 bases left in between. CDR1 and CDR2 (germline): MNHEY, SVGAGI. CDR3 sequence reads: CASSYRSNSGANVLTF. The CDR3 coding sequence is TGTGCCAGCAGTTACCGATCTAACTCTGGGGCCAACGTCCTGACTTTC.

This clonotype came up many times. V is TRBV12-3 or TRBV12-4 and J is TRBJ2-1; 7 bases map to TRBD1. Unmatched junction bases numbered 16, after V lost 7 bases and J lost 7 bases. The CDR3 consists of 16 residues. The CDR3 sequence is CASNPPGQSSGNEQFF. The CDR3 region has the DNA TGTGCCAGCAACCCCCCGGGACAGTCTTCAGGGAATGAGCAGTTCTTC.